This TCR beta chain emerged from a study of blood T cell repertoires in COVID-19. At the level of the study: COVID-19 samples from acute and convalescent phases originated in the United States, Italy and Spain. PBMCs, B-cell-depleted T cells, or T cells were the source of the cDNA or gDNA that made up the material.

In the authors' workflow: By means of reference gene primer amplification, nucleated cell counts were estimated. Only in-frame clones appear in the TCRdb table, and some are missing; sequencing was by immunoSEQ multiplex PCR. D and trimming come from the DNA, and the V and J calls and clone size come from that table. The sample carries a few hundred thousand clones, 65% to 90% recorded once. Trimming stripped 1 base from V and 4 bases from J, with 7 bases between. Germline V CDR1 and CDR2: SGHTA, FQGTGA. This CDR3 has 13 amino acids. The chain carries TRBV7-3 and TRBJ1-1; D unresolved. Sequencing was carried out using peripheral blood. The clonotype was recovered from a man in his fifties or sixties with acute or convalescent COVID-19. The CDR3 region has the DNA TGTGCCAGCAGCTTAAATACAGCCACTGAAGCTTTCTTT. Translated, it gives CASSLNTATEAFF.